This T cell receptor (beta chain) is drawn from a study of shared clonotypes between healthy human individuals. In the naive CD8 group, cells lacked CD45RO and were positively selected for CCR7, so terminally differentiated effector memory CD45RA+ cells were left out. Germline CDR1 and CDR2: LGHNA and YNFKEQ. Trimming cost V 0 bases and J 0 bases; bases outside gene matches: 8. This CDR3 spans 18 amino acids. Splitting of each subset's genomic DNA was done evenly across several immunoSEQ plates. The sorted-subset replicate PCRs were given approximately 190 ng DNA, which is approximately 30,000 T cell genomes. Assay used: immunoSEQ multiplex PCR; TCRdb lists only in-frame clones, some missing. The profile shows over 2,000,000 clones, about 94% of them singletons.

The sequencing sample was made of naive CD8+ T cells from PBMCs. This chain uses TRBV4-2 with TRBJ2-1, with 7 bases matching TRBD2. This receptor was obtained from a man aged 18 to 30 in good health. Some clones in this sample may be carry-over from other donors' samples. CDR3 nucleotides: TGTGCCAGCAGCCAAGATCTCCCAGCTAGCGGCTCCTACAATGAGCAGTTCTTC. This codes for CASSQDLPASGSYNEQFF.